The rows below give T cell receptor beta chains drawn from one sample of a study of response to subunit inactivated influenza vaccine. TCRdb processed the RT-PCR reads anew with MiXCR; each CDR3 protein has one entry. The sample has about 190,000 distinct CDR3 sequences, around 15% seen once. Sequencing was performed on CD8+ T cells sorted from PBMCs, taken around 5 days after vaccination. The receptors come from a man aged 45 to 65 who received an inactivated influenza vaccine. CDR3s include the opening cysteine and the closing phenylalanine or tryptophan. Each record gives: clone size, V gene, J gene, CDR3 length, D gene, CDR3 DNA, CDR3 protein. A D gene is named only where the DNA matches it firmly. The size entry is marked missing in some rows and otherwise reads once, few, many or a size class.

abundance: -; v_gene: TRBV9; j_gene: TRBJ2-1; len: 15; d_gene: -; CDR3nt: TGTGCCAGCAAGGTAGGGGCAGACGAGTACAATGAGCAGTTCTTC; CDR3aa: CASKVGADEYNEQFF
abundance: many; v_gene: TRBV7-2; j_gene: TRBJ2-3; len: 11; d_gene: -; CDR3nt: TGTGCCAGCAGTTTCACAGATACGCAGTATTTT; CDR3aa: CASSFTDTQYF
abundance: -; v_gene: TRBV7-9; j_gene: TRBJ2-5; len: 16; d_gene: TRBD2; CDR3nt: TGTGCCAGCAGCTCTTCGACTAGCGGGAGACGAGAGACCCAGTACTTC; CDR3aa: CASSSSTSGRRETQYF
abundance: few; v_gene: TRBV4-1; j_gene: TRBJ1-5; len: 14; d_gene: -; CDR3nt: TGCGCCAGCAGCCAAGCCCATGTAAACCAGCCCGAGCATTTT; CDR3aa: CASSQAHVNQPEHF
abundance: -; v_gene: TRBV6-2/TRBV6-3; j_gene: TRBJ2-7; len: 14; d_gene: -; CDR3nt: TGTGCCAGCAGTTATACAGATCTAACCTACGAGCAGTACTTC; CDR3aa: CASSYTDLTYEQYF
abundance: few; v_gene: TRBV6-1; j_gene: TRBJ2-5; len: 16; d_gene: TRBD1; CDR3nt: TGTGCCAGCAGTGAAGTTGGACAGGAGTACCAAGAGACCCAGTACTTC; CDR3aa: CASSEVGQEYQETQYF
abundance: -; v_gene: TRBV5-1; j_gene: TRBJ1-2; len: 14; d_gene: -; CDR3nt: TGCGCCAGCAGCCCCCGGACCCTAAACTATGGCTACACCTTC; CDR3aa: CASSPRTLNYGYTF
abundance: -; v_gene: TRBV19; j_gene: TRBJ2-7; len: 15; d_gene: TRBD2; CDR3nt: TGTGCCAGTAGTATAGACGCGGGAGGAAAATACGAGCAGTACTTC; CDR3aa: CASSIDAGGKYEQYF
abundance: few; v_gene: TRBV7-6; j_gene: TRBJ1-1; len: 14; d_gene: TRBD1; CDR3nt: TGTGCCAGCAGCTTAACAGGGGCTGGTACTGAAGCTTTCTTT; CDR3aa: CASSLTGAGTEAFF
abundance: few; v_gene: TRBV20-1; j_gene: TRBJ2-1; len: 14; d_gene: -; CDR3nt: TGCAGTGCTAGAGTGTCCGTCAGGGAGGATGAGCAGTTCTTC; CDR3aa: CSARVSVREDEQFF
abundance: -; v_gene: TRBV24-1; j_gene: TRBJ2-2; len: 14; d_gene: -; CDR3nt: TGTGCCACCAGTGATACCGGGAACACCGGGGAGCTGTTTTTT; CDR3aa: CATSDTGNTGELFF
abundance: few; v_gene: TRBV4-2; j_gene: TRBJ2-5; len: 17; d_gene: TRBD2; CDR3nt: TGTGCCAGCAGCCAAGATTATCGGGGGGGCCCCCAAGAGACCCAGTACTTC; CDR3aa: CASSQDYRGGPQETQYF
abundance: few; v_gene: TRBV29-1; j_gene: TRBJ1-1; len: 11; d_gene: -; CDR3nt: TGCAGCGTGTCAGTAGCCACTGAAGCTTTCTTT; CDR3aa: CSVSVATEAFF
abundance: few; v_gene: TRBV20-1; j_gene: TRBJ2-7; len: 13; d_gene: -; CDR3nt: TGCAGTGCTAGAAGTGCGTACTCCTACGAGCAGTACTTC; CDR3aa: CSARSAYSYEQYF
abundance: few; v_gene: TRBV5-1; j_gene: TRBJ2-3; len: 18; d_gene: TRBD2; CDR3nt: TGCGCCAGCAGCCTATACGAGAGACTAGCGGGGGCTGGGGATACGCAGTATTTT; CDR3aa: CASSLYERLAGAGDTQYF
abundance: few; v_gene: TRBV6-2/TRBV6-3; j_gene: TRBJ2-1; len: 18; d_gene: TRBD2; CDR3nt: TGTGCCAGCAATTTCCCTAGCCAGACGGGGGGCTCCTACAATGAGCAGTTCTTC; CDR3aa: CASNFPSQTGGSYNEQFF
abundance: few; v_gene: TRBV6-2/TRBV6-3; j_gene: TRBJ1-1; len: 15; d_gene: -; CDR3nt: TGTGCCAGCAGGCCCGGGCCTTCACCGAGGACTGAAGCTTTCTTT; CDR3aa: CASRPGPSPRTEAFF
abundance: -; v_gene: TRBV10-3; j_gene: TRBJ1-2; len: 16; d_gene: TRBD1; CDR3nt: TGTGCCATCAGTGAGCTAAGACAGGGCGAGAGAAATGGCTACACCTTC; CDR3aa: CAISELRQGERNGYTF
abundance: -; v_gene: TRBV10-3; j_gene: TRBJ2-1; len: 13; d_gene: -; CDR3nt: TGTGCCATCACAGGGAATCGGCTGAATGAGCAGTTCTTC; CDR3aa: CAITGNRLNEQFF
abundance: few; v_gene: TRBV7-2; j_gene: TRBJ2-1; len: 16; d_gene: -; CDR3nt: TGTGCCAGCAGCTTATTATCGCGGGGCCTCTCTAATGAGCAGTTCTTC; CDR3aa: CASSLLSRGLSNEQFF
abundance: -; v_gene: TRBV12-3/TRBV12-4; j_gene: TRBJ2-1; len: 14; d_gene: -; CDR3nt: TGTGCCAGCGGACCCAGTAGCTCCTACAATGAGCAGTTCTTC; CDR3aa: CASGPSSSYNEQFF
abundance: -; v_gene: TRBV7-8; j_gene: TRBJ2-5; len: 17; d_gene: TRBD2; CDR3nt: TGTGCCAGCAGCTTAGGACTAGCGGGGGGTTACCAAGAGACCCAGTACTTC; CDR3aa: CASSLGLAGGYQETQYF
abundance: few; v_gene: TRBV2; j_gene: TRBJ1-1; len: 11; d_gene: -; CDR3nt: TGTGCCATGGCCCAGAACACTGAAGCTTTCTTT; CDR3aa: CAMAQNTEAFF
abundance: few; v_gene: TRBV20-1; j_gene: TRBJ2-1; len: 15; d_gene: TRBD2; CDR3nt: TGCAGTGCTAGTCGGGCCAGCGGGATTAATCTTGAGCAGTTCTTC; CDR3aa: CSASRASGINLEQFF
abundance: -; v_gene: TRBV4-3; j_gene: TRBJ2-5; len: 15; d_gene: -; CDR3nt: TGCGCCAGCAGCCAAGTCCGGGACCTCGGGGAGACCCAGTACTTC; CDR3aa: CASSQVRDLGETQYF
abundance: many; v_gene: TRBV29-1; j_gene: TRBJ2-1; len: 10; d_gene: -; CDR3nt: TGCAGCGCCTCGGACAATGAGCAGTTCTTC; CDR3aa: CSASDNEQFF
abundance: many; v_gene: TRBV4-3; j_gene: TRBJ1-4; len: 15; d_gene: -; CDR3nt: TGCGCCAGCAGCCAAGACTCAGGGGAGGGGGAAAAACTGTTTTTT; CDR3aa: CASSQDSGEGEKLFF
abundance: -; v_gene: TRBV20-1; j_gene: TRBJ2-7; len: 13; d_gene: -; CDR3nt: TGCAGTGCTAGAGTTGGAGGTATGGGGGAGCAGTACTTC; CDR3aa: CSARVGGMGEQYF
abundance: few; v_gene: TRBV12-5; j_gene: TRBJ2-1; len: 12; d_gene: -; CDR3nt: TGTGCTAGTGGTTTGGAGGTGCATGAGCAGTTCTTC; CDR3aa: CASGLEVHEQFF
abundance: -; v_gene: TRBV12-3/TRBV12-4; j_gene: TRBJ2-7; len: 13; d_gene: -; CDR3nt: TGTGCCAGCAGTTTTCAGGGATTCTACGAGCAGTACTTC; CDR3aa: CASSFQGFYEQYF
abundance: few; v_gene: TRBV29-1; j_gene: TRBJ2-1; len: 11; d_gene: -; CDR3nt: TGCAGCGTTGTAATGTACAATGAGCAGTTCTTC; CDR3aa: CSVVMYNEQFF
abundance: -; v_gene: TRBV6-2/TRBV6-3; j_gene: TRBJ2-7; len: 16; d_gene: TRBD2; CDR3nt: TGTGCCAGCAGTCTCTCGGGTAGCGGGAGCCCCTACGAGCAGTACTTC; CDR3aa: CASSLSGSGSPYEQYF
abundance: few; v_gene: TRBV7-9; j_gene: TRBJ2-1; len: 14; d_gene: TRBD2; CDR3nt: TGTGCCAGCAGGGGGACTAGCGTATGGGAAGAGCAGTTCTTC; CDR3aa: CASRGTSVWEEQFF
abundance: few; v_gene: TRBV7-9; j_gene: TRBJ2-2; len: 13; d_gene: -; CDR3nt: TGTGCCAGCAGCCTGCCCGCTACCGGGGAGCTGTTTTTT; CDR3aa: CASSLPATGELFF
abundance: few; v_gene: TRBV20-1; j_gene: TRBJ2-1; len: 13; d_gene: -; CDR3nt: TGCAGTGCTAGAGGGACTATCTACAATGAGCAGTTCTTC; CDR3aa: CSARGTIYNEQFF
abundance: few; v_gene: TRBV2; j_gene: TRBJ2-7; len: 13; d_gene: TRBD2; CDR3nt: TGTGCCAGCCAAATCGGGGGGGCCTACGAGCAGTACTTC; CDR3aa: CASQIGGAYEQYF
abundance: medium-sized; v_gene: TRBV10-2; j_gene: TRBJ2-7; len: 14; d_gene: -; CDR3nt: TGCGCCAGCAGTGAAGGGACGGCCCTCTACGAGCAGTACTTC; CDR3aa: CASSEGTALYEQYF
abundance: -; v_gene: TRBV28; j_gene: TRBJ2-5; len: 15; d_gene: TRBD2; CDR3nt: TGTGCCAGCAGTTTTATCCTAGCGGACCAAGAGACCCAGTACTTC; CDR3aa: CASSFILADQETQYF
abundance: -; v_gene: TRBV7-9; j_gene: TRBJ2-1; len: 16; d_gene: -; CDR3nt: TGTGCCAGCAGCTTAGGCGAGGACAGCTACTACAATGAGCAGTTCTTC; CDR3aa: CASSLGEDSYYNEQFF
abundance: few; v_gene: TRBV6-5; j_gene: TRBJ1-1; len: 14; d_gene: -; CDR3nt: TGTGCCAGCAGTTTGACCCCCGGGATCACTGAAGCTTTCTTT; CDR3aa: CASSLTPGITEAFF
abundance: few; v_gene: TRBV6-2/TRBV6-3; j_gene: TRBJ2-7; len: 13; d_gene: -; CDR3nt: TGTGCCAGCAGCACTCCAGCCGGATACGAGCAGTACTTC; CDR3aa: CASSTPAGYEQYF
abundance: few; v_gene: TRBV5-5; j_gene: TRBJ2-5; len: 14; d_gene: -; CDR3nt: TGTGCCAGCAGCTTGGATGGCGGGATAGAGACCCAGTACTTC; CDR3aa: CASSLDGGIETQYF
abundance: few; v_gene: TRBV5-1; j_gene: TRBJ1-6; len: 14; d_gene: -; CDR3nt: TGCGCCAGCAGGTCAGACAGGTCGGGATCACCCCTCCACTTT; CDR3aa: CASRSDRSGSPLHF
abundance: many; v_gene: TRBV11-2; j_gene: TRBJ2-1; len: 19; d_gene: TRBD2; CDR3nt: TGTGCCAGCAGCTCACGGCGGACTAGCGCGCAGAGCTCCTACAATGAGCAGTTCTTC; CDR3aa: CASSSRRTSAQSSYNEQFF
abundance: few; v_gene: TRBV2; j_gene: TRBJ2-2; len: 17; d_gene: -; CDR3nt: TGTGCCAGCAGTGAATCGGGGCGGCTGGGAACGACCGGGGAGCTGTTTTTT; CDR3aa: CASSESGRLGTTGELFF
abundance: few; v_gene: TRBV11-1; j_gene: TRBJ1-5; len: 19; d_gene: TRBD1; CDR3nt: TGTGCCAGCAGCTTAACCTCTGGGACAGGGATATTTAGCAATCAGCCCCAGCATTTT; CDR3aa: CASSLTSGTGIFSNQPQHF
abundance: few; v_gene: TRBV7-6; j_gene: TRBJ2-1; len: 11; d_gene: -; CDR3nt: TGTGCCAGCAGCTTATCCGATGAGCAGTTCTTC; CDR3aa: CASSLSDEQFF
abundance: -; v_gene: TRBV4-1; j_gene: TRBJ2-7; len: 16; d_gene: -; CDR3nt: TGCGCCAGCAGCCAAGATTCCTCAGTAGCTCATATCGAGCAGTACTTC; CDR3aa: CASSQDSSVAHIEQYF
abundance: many; v_gene: TRBV5-4; j_gene: TRBJ2-3; len: 15; d_gene: -; CDR3nt: TGTGCCAGCAGCTTTCTCGGGAGTAGCACAGATACGCAGTATTTT; CDR3aa: CASSFLGSSTDTQYF
abundance: -; v_gene: TRBV4-1; j_gene: TRBJ1-5; len: 16; d_gene: -; CDR3nt: TGCGCCAGCAGCCAAGGGGTCAGCCCTAGCAATCAGCCCCAGCATTTT; CDR3aa: CASSQGVSPSNQPQHF
abundance: -; v_gene: TRBV5-1; j_gene: TRBJ2-1; len: 16; d_gene: TRBD1; CDR3nt: TGCGCCAGCAGCTATGGGGGGACAGGGCTTATGTATGAGCAGTTCTTC; CDR3aa: CASSYGGTGLMYEQFF
abundance: many; v_gene: TRBV6-2/TRBV6-3; j_gene: TRBJ2-7; len: 13; d_gene: -; CDR3nt: TGTGCCAGCAGCCAGCGGGTGGCGTCCGAGCAGTACTTC; CDR3aa: CASSQRVASEQYF
abundance: few; v_gene: TRBV11-1; j_gene: TRBJ2-5; len: 20; d_gene: TRBD2; CDR3nt: TGTGCCAGCAGCTTTTTTATCTTTGCCCCTAGCGGGGTCCTCCAAGAGACCCAGTACTTC; CDR3aa: CASSFFIFAPSGVLQETQYF
abundance: few; v_gene: TRBV20-1; j_gene: TRBJ2-7; len: 14; d_gene: TRBD2; CDR3nt: TGCAGTGCTCGAGAGACTAGCGGGAGTTACGAGCAGTACTTC; CDR3aa: CSARETSGSYEQYF
abundance: many; v_gene: TRBV29-1; j_gene: TRBJ2-7; len: 13; d_gene: -; CDR3nt: TGCAGCGTTGGCGGCAGTATAGCCTACGAGCAGTACTTC; CDR3aa: CSVGGSIAYEQYF
abundance: few; v_gene: TRBV9; j_gene: TRBJ2-7; len: 14; d_gene: -; CDR3nt: TGTGCCAGCAGCGTAGGATCTGACTCCTACGAGCAGTACTTC; CDR3aa: CASSVGSDSYEQYF
abundance: -; v_gene: TRBV20-1; j_gene: TRBJ2-1; len: 13; d_gene: -; CDR3nt: TGCAGTGCTAGTGTCGGCCTGGGGAATGAGCAGTTCTTC; CDR3aa: CSASVGLGNEQFF